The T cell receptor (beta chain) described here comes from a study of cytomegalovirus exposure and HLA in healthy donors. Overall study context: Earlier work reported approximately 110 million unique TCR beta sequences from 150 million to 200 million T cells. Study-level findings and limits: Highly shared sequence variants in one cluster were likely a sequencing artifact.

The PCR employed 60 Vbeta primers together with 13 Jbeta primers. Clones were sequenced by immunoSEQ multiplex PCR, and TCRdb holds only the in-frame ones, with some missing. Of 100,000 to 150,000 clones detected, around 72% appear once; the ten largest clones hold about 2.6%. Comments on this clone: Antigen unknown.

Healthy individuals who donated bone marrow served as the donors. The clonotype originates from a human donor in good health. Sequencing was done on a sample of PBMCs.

CDR3 residues: CASSEWQTNEKLFF. DNA for the CDR3: TGTGCCAGCAGTGAGTGGCAGACAAATGAAAAACTGTTTTTT. The rearrangement joins TRBV6-1 to TRBJ1-4; no clear D gene. The germline gives CDR1 MNHNS, CDR2 SASEGT. V was pared by 3 bases and J by 5 bases, with 10 bases between. The CDR3 spans 14 residues.